This T cell receptor (beta chain) was obtained from a study of shared clonotypes between healthy human individuals. This CDR3 spans 16 amino acids. Germline CDR1 is LGHNA and CDR2 is YNFKEQ. The V gene lost 3 bases and the J gene lost 2 bases, with 13 bases spanning the gap. Using immunoSEQ multiplex PCR, the repertoire was profiled, and TCRdb retains in-frame clones only, with some absent. The table has about 2 million clones, 85% to 95% seen once. The sequencing input was naive CD4+ T cells sorted from blood. Subset defined: CD45RA+ positively selected. The rearrangement uses TRBV4-2 and TRBJ1-4; tentatively, D is TRBD1 (5 bases). This TCR derives from a young man in good health. Here the CDR3 reads CASSQMMWGTNEKLFF. In DNA, the CDR3 is TGTGCCAGCAGCCAGATGATGTGGGGGACTAATGAAAAACTGTTTTTT.